This paragraph covers one TCR beta chain sequence. This specimen belongs to a study of T cell clones after liver transplantation. Across the whole study: As an antigen-independent comparator, third-party-reactive TCRbeta sequences came from pre-transplant mixed lymphocyte reactions. Three of the eight recipients were HCV-positive; the rest had non-autoimmune, non-viral transplant indications.

Produced via immunoSEQ multiplex PCR; TCRdb's table is partial and in-frame only. The repertoire holds roughly 62,000 clones, 70% seen once, with roughly 2.8% in the top ten. The sequencing here drew on CD4+ T cells from blood, taken at the approximately 16-month timepoint. This clonotype originated in a human patient who received a liver transplant. Some of these T cells may belong to the graft donor.

DNA of the CDR3: TGTGCCAGCAGCTTAGAAGGTCTCAATGAGCAGTTCTTC. It specifies CASSLEGLNEQFF. This chain joins TRBV7-2 and TRBJ2-1; D unclear. The germline V gene encodes CDR1 SGHTA and CDR2 FQGNSA. The CDR3 contains 13 residues. V was clipped by 1 base and J by 6 bases, with 7 bases between them.